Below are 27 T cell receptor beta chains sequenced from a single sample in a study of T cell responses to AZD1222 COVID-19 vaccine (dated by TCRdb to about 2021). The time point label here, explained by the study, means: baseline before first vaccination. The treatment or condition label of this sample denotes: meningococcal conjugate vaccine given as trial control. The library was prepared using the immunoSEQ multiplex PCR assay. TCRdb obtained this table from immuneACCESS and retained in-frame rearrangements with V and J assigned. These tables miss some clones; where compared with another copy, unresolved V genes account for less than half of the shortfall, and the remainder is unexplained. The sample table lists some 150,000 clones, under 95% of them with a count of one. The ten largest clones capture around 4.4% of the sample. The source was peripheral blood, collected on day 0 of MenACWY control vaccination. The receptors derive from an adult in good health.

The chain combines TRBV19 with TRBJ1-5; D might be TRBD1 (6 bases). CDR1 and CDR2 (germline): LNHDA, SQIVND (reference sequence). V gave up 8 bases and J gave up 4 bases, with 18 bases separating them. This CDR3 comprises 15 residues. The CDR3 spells CASAQGPEGNQPQHF. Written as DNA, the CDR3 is TGTGCCAGTGCACAGGGCCCCGAAGGAAATCAGCCCCAGCATTTT.

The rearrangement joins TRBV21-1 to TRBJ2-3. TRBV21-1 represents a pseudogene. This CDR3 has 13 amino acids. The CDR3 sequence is CASMARGPDTQYF. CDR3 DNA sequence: TGTGCCAGCATGGCGAGGGGCCCAGATACGCAGTATTTT.

As DNA, the CDR3 is TGTGCCAGCTCACCATTGTCCTTTCTAGCTAACTATGGCTACACCTTC. It translates to CASSPLSFLANYGYTF. This chain connects TRBV18 to TRBJ1-2; D unclear. The CDR3 sequence is 16 residues long. V lost 2 bases and J lost 0, with 13 bases in between. Germline loops: CDR1 KGHSH, CDR2 LQKENI.

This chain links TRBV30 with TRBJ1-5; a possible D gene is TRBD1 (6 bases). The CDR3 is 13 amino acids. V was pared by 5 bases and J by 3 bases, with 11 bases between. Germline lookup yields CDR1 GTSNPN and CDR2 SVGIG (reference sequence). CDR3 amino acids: CAWAGTLNQPQHF. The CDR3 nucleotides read TGTGCCTGGGCAGGGACACTCAATCAGCCCCAGCATTTT. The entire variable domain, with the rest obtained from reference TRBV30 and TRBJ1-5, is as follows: SQTIHQWPATLVQPVGSPLSLECTVEGTSNPNLYWYRQAAGRGLQLLFYSVGIGQISSEVPQNLSASRPQDRQFILSSKKLLLSDSGFYLCAWAGTLNQPQHFGDGTRLSIL.

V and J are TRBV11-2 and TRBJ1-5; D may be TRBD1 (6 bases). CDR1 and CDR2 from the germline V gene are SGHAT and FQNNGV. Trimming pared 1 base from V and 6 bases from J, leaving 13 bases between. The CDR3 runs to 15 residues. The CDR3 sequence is CASSLVGGAGQPQHF. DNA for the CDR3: TGTGCCAGCAGCTTAGTAGGGGGGGCAGGTCAGCCCCAGCATTTT.

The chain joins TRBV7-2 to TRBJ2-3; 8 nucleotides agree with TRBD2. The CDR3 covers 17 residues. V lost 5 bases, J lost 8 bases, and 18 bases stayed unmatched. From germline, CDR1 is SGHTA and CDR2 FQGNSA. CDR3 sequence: CASSPDLVGGRRGTQYF. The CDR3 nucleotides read TGTGCCAGCAGCCCTGACCTTGTAGGCGGGAGGCGAGGTACGCAGTATTTT.

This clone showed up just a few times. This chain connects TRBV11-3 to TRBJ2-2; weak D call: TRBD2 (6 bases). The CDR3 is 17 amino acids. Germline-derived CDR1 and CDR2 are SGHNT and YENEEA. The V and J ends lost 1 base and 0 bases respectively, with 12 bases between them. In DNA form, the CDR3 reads TGTGCCAGCAGCTTAGTTGTGGGAGGAGCGAACACCGGGGAGCTGTTTTTT. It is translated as CASSLVVGGANTGELFF.

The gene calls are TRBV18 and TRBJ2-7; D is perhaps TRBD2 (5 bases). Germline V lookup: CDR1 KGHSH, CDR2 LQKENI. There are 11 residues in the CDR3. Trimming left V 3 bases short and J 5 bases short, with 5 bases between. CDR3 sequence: CASSPRDEQYF. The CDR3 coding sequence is TGTGCCAGCTCACCGAGGGACGAGCAGTACTTC.

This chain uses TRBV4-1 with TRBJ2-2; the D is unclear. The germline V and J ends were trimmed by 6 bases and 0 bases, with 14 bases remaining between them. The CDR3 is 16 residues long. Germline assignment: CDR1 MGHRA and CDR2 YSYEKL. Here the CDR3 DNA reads TGCGCCAGCAGTGGGCGTTTTGCTGCGAACACCGGGGAGCTGTTTTTT. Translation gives CASSGRFAANTGELFF.

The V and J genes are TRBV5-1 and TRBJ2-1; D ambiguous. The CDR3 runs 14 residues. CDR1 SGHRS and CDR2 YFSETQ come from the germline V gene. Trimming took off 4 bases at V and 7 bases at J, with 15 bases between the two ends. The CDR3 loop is CASSPTLPRNEQFF. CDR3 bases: TGCGCCAGCAGCCCGACCCTCCCTCGGAATGAGCAGTTCTTC.

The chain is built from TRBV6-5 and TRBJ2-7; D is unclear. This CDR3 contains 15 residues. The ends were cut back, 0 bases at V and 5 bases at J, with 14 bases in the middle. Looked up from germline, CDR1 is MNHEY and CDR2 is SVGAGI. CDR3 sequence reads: CASSYSKISGNEQYF. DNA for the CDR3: TGTGCCAGCAGTTACTCGAAAATTTCTGGAAACGAGCAGTACTTC.

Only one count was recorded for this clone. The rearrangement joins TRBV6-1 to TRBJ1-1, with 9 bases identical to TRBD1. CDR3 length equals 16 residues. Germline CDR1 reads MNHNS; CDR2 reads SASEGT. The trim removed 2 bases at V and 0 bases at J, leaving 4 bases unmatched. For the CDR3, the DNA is TGTGCCAGCAGTGAACGGACAGGGGCCGTGAACACTGAAGCTTTCTTT. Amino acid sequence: CASSERTGAVNTEAFF.

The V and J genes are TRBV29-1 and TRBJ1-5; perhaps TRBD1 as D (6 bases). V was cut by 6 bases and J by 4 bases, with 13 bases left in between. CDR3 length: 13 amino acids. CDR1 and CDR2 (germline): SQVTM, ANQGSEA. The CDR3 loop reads CSVSGGANQPQHF. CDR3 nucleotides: TGCAGCGTCTCGGGGGGCGCGAATCAGCCCCAGCATTTT.

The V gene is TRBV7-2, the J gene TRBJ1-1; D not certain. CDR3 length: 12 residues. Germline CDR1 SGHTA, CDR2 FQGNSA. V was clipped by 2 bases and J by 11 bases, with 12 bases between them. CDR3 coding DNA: TGTGCCAGCAGCTTATCCTCCCTGAGGGCTTTCTTT. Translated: CASSLSSLRAFF.

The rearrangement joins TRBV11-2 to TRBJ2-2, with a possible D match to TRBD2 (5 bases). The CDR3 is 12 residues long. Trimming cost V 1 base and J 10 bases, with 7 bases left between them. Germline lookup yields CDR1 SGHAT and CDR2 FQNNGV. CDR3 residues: CASSLGGLELFF. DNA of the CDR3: TGTGCCAGCAGCTTAGGAGGGTTGGAGCTGTTTTTT. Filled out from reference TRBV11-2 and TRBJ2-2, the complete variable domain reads EAGVAQSPRYKIIEKRQSVAFWCNPISGHATLYWYQQILGQGPKLLIQFQNNGVVDDSQLPKDRFSAERLKGVDSTLKIQPAKLEDSAVYLCASSLGGLELFFGEGSRLTVL.

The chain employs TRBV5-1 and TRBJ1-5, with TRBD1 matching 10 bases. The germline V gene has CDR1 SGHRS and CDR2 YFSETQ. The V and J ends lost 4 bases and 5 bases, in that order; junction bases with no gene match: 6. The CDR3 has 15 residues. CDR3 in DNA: TGCGCCAGCAGCCTGGGGACAGGGGTTCATCAGCCCCAGCATTTT. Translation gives CASSLGTGVHQPQHF.

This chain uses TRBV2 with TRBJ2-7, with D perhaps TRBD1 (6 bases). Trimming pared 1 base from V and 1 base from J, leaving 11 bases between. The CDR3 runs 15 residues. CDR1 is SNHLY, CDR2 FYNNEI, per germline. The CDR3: CASSEGARGSYEQYF. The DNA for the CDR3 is TGTGCCAGCAGTGAAGGCGCGAGGGGGTCCTACGAGCAGTACTTC.

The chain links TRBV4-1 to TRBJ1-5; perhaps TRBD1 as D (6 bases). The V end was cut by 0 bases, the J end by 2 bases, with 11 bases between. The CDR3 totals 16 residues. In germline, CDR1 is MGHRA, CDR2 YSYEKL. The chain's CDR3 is CASSQDSEGGNQPQHF. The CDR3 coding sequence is TGCGCCAGCAGCCAAGATTCGGAGGGGGGCAATCAGCCCCAGCATTTT.

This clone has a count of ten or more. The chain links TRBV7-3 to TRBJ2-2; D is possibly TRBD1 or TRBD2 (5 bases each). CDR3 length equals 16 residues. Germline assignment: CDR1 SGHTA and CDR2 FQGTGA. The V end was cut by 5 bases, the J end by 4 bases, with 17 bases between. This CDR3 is CASSLEVGTRTGELFF. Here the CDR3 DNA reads TGTGCCAGCAGCCTAGAAGTGGGGACCCGCACCGGGGAGCTGTTTTTT.

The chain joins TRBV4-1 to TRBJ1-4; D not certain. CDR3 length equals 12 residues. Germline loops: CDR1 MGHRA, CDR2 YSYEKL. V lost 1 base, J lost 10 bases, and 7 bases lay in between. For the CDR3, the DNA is TGCGCCAGCAGCCAAGCGGGTGGAAAACTGTTTTTT. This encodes CASSQAGGKLFF.

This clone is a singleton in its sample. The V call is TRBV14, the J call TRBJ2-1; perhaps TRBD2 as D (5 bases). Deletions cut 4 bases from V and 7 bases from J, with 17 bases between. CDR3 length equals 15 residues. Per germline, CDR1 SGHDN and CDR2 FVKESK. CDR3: CASSPFWGVGNEQFF. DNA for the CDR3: TGTGCCAGCAGCCCCTTTTGGGGAGTTGGGAATGAGCAGTTCTTC.

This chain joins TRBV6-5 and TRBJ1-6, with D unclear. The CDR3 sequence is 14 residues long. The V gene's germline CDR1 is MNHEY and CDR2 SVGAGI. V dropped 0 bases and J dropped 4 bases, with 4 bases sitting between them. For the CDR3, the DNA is TGTGCCAGCAGTTACTCAGCTTATAATTCACCCCTCCACTTT. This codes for CASSYSAYNSPLHF.

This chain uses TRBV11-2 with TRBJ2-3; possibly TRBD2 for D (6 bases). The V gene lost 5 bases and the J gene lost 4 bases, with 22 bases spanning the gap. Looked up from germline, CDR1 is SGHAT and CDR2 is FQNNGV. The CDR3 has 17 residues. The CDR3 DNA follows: TGTGCCAGCAGCCTCCCCCGGGGGTCAACCAGGGCAGATACGCAGTATTTT. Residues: CASSLPRGSTRADTQYF.

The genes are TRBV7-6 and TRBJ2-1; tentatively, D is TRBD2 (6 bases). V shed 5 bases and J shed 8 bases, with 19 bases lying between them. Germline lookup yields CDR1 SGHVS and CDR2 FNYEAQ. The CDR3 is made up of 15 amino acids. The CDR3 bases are TGTGCCAGCAGCCGGGACCCGACTAGTATAGATGAGCAGTTCTTC. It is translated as CASSRDPTSIDEQFF.

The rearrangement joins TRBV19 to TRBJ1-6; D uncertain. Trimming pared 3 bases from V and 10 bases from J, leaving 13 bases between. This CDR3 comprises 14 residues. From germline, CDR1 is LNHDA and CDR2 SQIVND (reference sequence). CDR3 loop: CASSISNFESPLHF. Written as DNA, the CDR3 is TGTGCCAGTAGTATCAGCAACTTCGAATCACCCCTCCACTTT.

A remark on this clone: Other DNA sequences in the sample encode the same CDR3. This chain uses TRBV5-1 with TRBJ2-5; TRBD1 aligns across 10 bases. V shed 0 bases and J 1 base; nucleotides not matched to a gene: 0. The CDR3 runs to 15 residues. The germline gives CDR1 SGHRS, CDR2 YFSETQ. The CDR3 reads CASSLGQGAQETQYF. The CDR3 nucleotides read TGCGCCAGCAGCTTGGGACAGGGGGCCCAAGAGACCCAGTACTTC. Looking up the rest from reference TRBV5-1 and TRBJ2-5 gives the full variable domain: KAGVTQTPRYLIKTRGQQVTLSCSPISGHRSVSWYQQTPGQGLQFLFEYFSETQRNKGNFPGRFSGRQFSNSRSEMNVSTLELGDSALYLCASSLGQGAQETQYFGPGTRLLVL.

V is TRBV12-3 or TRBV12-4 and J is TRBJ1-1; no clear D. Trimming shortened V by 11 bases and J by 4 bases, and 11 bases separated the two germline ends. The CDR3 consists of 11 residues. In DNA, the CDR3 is TGTGCCTGCGGACTTCTCACTGAAGCTTTCTTT. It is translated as CACGLLTEAFF.